This is a list of T cell receptor beta chains from one sample in a study of T-cell memory formation after mild COVID-19. MiXCR, run by TCRdb on the 5' RACE reads, gives a single entry per CDR3 protein. This table holds a few hundred thousand distinct CDR3 sequences, approximately 24% found once. Source material: PBMCs or a T cell subset sorted from them (not recorded which). The receptor source for this set is an adult woman who had mild COVID-19 (a few samples of this study predate the infection). Cell type and time point are not known. Both conserved end residues are part of each CDR3. The D gene is left open where the match is weak. Clone size is not always given. Where it is, it says once, few, many or a class for expanded clones.

V: TRBV3-1; size: few; D: TRBD1; J: TRBJ1-2; CDR3: CASSQVGQGVGYTF; DNA: TGTGCCAGCAGCCAAGTGGGACAGGGAGTTGGCTACACCTTC
V: TRBV21-1; size: .; D: .; J: TRBJ2-7; CDR3: CASSEGCSSTTQYF; DNA: TGTGCCAGCTCTGAGGGATGTTCCTCTACGACGCAGTACTTC
V: TRBV18; size: few; D: .; J: TRBJ1-4; CDR3: CASSPGSNEKLFF; DNA: TGTGCCAGCTCTCCCGGATCAAATGAAAAACTGTTTTTT
V: TRBV7-6; size: few; D: .; J: TRBJ2-1; CDR3: CASSFQWVRGMINEQFF; DNA: TGTGCCAGCAGCTTTCAGTGGGTGCGGGGAATGATAAATGAGCAGTTCTTC
V: TRBV20-1; size: few; D: TRBD1; J: TRBJ1-1; CDR3: CSASGTGQWAEAFF; DNA: TGCAGTGCTAGTGGGACAGGGCAGTGGGCTGAAGCTTTCTTT
V: TRBV6-6; size: .; D: TRBD2; J: TRBJ2-7; CDR3: CASSYDSGGLYEQYF; DNA: TGTGCCAGCAGTTACGATAGCGGGGGGCTCTACGAGCAGTACTTC
V: TRBV7-6; size: .; D: TRBD2; J: TRBJ2-1; CDR3: CASSLALRGTRHNEQFF; DNA: TGTGCCAGCAGCTTAGCGCTTCGTGGGACTAGGCATAATGAGCAGTTCTTC
V: TRBV25-1; size: .; D: .; J: TRBJ2-7; CDR3: CASSVTGAYEQYF; DNA: TGTGCCAGCAGTGTGACGGGAGCCTACGAGCAGTACTTC
V: TRBV27; size: few; D: .; J: TRBJ1-2; CDR3: CASSLELGGAGYTF; DNA: TGTGCCAGCAGTCTCGAGTTGGGGGGCGCTGGCTACACCTTC
V: TRBV6-5; size: few; D: .; J: TRBJ2-1; CDR3: CASTSDAGQPYNEQFF; DNA: TGTGCCAGCACGTCCGACGCGGGACAGCCCTACAATGAGCAGTTCTTC
V: TRBV3-1; size: .; D: TRBD1; J: TRBJ2-5; CDR3: CASSQRDRSQETQYF; DNA: TGTGCCAGCAGCCAACGGGACAGGAGCCAAGAGACCCAGTACTTC
V: TRBV20-1; size: .; D: TRBD2; J: TRBJ2-7; CDR3: CSATLGLAEDYEQYF; DNA: TGCAGTGCTACCCTCGGACTAGCGGAGGACTACGAGCAGTACTTC
V: TRBV10-3; size: .; D: .; J: TRBJ2-7; CDR3: CAISGVSLYEQYF; DNA: TGTGCCATCAGTGGGGTTAGTCTCTACGAGCAGTACTTC
V: TRBV27; size: once; D: .; J: TRBJ2-7; CDR3: CASRSTVGRSSYEQYF; DNA: TGTGCCAGCAGAAGCACTGTGGGGAGATCCTCCTACGAGCAGTACTTC
V: TRBV6-2/TRBV6-3; size: few; D: .; J: TRBJ2-5; CDR3: CASTYSETQYF; DNA: TGTGCCAGCACGTATTCAGAGACCCAGTACTTC
V: TRBV12-3/TRBV12-4; size: .; D: .; J: TRBJ1-1; CDR3: CASSPLRGHTEAFF; DNA: TGTGCCAGCAGTCCCCTCAGGGGACACACTGAAGCTTTCTTT
V: TRBV7-9; size: few; D: .; J: TRBJ2-7; CDR3: CASSPSALRGEQYF; DNA: TGTGCCAGCAGCCCCTCGGCCCTTCGAGGGGAGCAGTACTTC